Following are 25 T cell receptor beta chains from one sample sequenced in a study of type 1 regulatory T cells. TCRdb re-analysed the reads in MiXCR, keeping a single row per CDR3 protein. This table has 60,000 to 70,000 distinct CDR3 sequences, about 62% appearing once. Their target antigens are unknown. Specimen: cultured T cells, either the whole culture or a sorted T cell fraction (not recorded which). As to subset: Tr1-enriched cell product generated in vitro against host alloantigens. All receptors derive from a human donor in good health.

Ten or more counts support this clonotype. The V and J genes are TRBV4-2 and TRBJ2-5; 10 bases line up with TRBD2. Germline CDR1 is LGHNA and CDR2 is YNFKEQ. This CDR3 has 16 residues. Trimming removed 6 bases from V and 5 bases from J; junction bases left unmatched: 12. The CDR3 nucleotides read TGTGCCAGCAGTCGACCGGGACTAGCGAAGGAGGAGACCCAGTACTTC. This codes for CASSRPGLAKEETQYF.

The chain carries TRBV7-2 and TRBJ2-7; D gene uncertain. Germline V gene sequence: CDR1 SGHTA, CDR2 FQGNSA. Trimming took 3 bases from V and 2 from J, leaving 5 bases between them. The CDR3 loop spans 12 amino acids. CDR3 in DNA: TGTGCCAGCAGCTTGATGACCTACGAGCAGTACTTC. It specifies CASSLMTYEQYF.

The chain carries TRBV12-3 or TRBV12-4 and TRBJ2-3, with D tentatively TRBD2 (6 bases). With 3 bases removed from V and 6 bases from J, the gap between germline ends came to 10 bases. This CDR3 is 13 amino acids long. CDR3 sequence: CASSFRRDDTQYF. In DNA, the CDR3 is TGTGCCAGCAGTTTTCGGAGGGATGATACGCAGTATTTT.

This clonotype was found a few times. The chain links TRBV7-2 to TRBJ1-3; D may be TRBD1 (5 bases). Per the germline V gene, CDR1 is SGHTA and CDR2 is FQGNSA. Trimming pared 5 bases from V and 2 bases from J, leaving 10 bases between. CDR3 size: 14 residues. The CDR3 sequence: CASSLQGTGNTIYF. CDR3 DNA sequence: TGTGCCAGCAGCCTTCAGGGCACTGGAAACACCATATATTTT.

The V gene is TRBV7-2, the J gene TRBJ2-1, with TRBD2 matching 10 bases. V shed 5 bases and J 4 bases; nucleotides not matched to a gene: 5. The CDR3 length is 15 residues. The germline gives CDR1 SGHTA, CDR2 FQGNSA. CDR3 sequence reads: CASSQRTSGYNEQFF. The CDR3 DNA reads TGTGCCAGCAGCCAACGGACTAGCGGTTACAATGAGCAGTTCTTC.

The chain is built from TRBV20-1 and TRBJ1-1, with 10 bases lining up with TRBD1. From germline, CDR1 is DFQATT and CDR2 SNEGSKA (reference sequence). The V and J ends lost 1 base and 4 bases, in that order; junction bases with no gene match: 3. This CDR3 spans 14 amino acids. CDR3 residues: CSARGQGAVTEAFF. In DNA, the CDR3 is TGCAGTGCTAGAGGACAGGGGGCAGTCACTGAAGCTTTCTTT.

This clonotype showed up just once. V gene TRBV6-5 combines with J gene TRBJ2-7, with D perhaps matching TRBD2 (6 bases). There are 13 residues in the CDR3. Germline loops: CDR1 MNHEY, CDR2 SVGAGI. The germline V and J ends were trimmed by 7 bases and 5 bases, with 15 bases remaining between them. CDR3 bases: TGTGCCAGCAAGGTTCCGGGAGTCGACGAGCAGTACTTC. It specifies CASKVPGVDEQYF.

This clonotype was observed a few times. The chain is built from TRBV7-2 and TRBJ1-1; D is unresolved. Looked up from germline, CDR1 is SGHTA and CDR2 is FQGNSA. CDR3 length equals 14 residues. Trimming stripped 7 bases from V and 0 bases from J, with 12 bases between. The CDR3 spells CASTPLIMNTEAFF. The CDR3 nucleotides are TGTGCCAGCACCCCTCTTATAATGAACACTGAAGCTTTCTTT.

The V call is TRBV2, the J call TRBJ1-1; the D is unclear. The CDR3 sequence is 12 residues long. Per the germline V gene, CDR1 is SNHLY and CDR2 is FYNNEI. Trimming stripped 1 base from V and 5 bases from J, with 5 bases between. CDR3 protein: CASSEGETEAFF. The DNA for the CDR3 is TGTGCCAGCAGTGAAGGTGAGACTGAAGCTTTCTTT.

In DNA form, the CDR3 reads TGTGCCAGCAAGCGGGATGCAACCGGGGAGCTGTTTTTT. Encoded protein: CASKRDATGELFF. The chain carries TRBV2 and TRBJ2-2; 7 bases line up with TRBD2. V was clipped by 7 bases and J by 5 bases; unmatched bases: 4. CDR1 is SNHLY and CDR2 is FYNNEI in the germline V gene. This CDR3 region has 13 residues.

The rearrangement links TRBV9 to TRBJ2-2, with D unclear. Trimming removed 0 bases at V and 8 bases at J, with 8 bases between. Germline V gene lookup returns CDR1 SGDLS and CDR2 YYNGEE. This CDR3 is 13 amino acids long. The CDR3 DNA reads TGTGCCAGCAGCGTAGCTCTGCGGGGGGAGCTGTTTTTT. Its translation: CASSVALRGELFF.

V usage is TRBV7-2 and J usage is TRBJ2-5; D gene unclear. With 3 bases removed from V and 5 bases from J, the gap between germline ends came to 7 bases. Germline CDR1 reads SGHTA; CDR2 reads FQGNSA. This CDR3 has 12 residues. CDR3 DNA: TGTGCCAGCAGCTTTACGGATGAGACCCAGTACTTC. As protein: CASSFTDETQYF. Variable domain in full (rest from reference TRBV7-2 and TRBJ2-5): GAGVSQSPSNKVTEKGKDVELRCDPISGHTALYWYRQSLGQGLEFLIYFQGNSAPDKSGLPSDRFSAERTGGSVSTLTIQRTQQEDSAVYLCASSFTDETQYFGPGTRLLVL.

CDR3 region: CSVPRTNTGELFF. CDR3 sequence (DNA): TGCAGCGTTCCTAGGACTAACACCGGGGAGCTGTTTTTT. The gene calls are TRBV29-1 and TRBJ2-2, with D tentatively TRBD2 (5 bases). This CDR3 region has 13 residues. Trimming took off 5 bases at V and 2 bases at J, with 9 bases between the two ends. Germline-derived CDR1 and CDR2 are SQVTM and ANQGSEA.

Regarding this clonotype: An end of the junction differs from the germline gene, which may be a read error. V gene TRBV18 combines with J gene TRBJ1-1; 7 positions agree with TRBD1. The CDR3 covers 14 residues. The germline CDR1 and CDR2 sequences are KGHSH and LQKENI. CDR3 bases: TGTGCCAACTCACCCCCGACAGGGACCACTGAAGCTTTCTTT. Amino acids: CANSPPTGTTEAFF.

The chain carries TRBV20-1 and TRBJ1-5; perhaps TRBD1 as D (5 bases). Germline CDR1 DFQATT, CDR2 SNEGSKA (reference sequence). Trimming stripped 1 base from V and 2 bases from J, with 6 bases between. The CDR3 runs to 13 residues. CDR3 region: CSARGGGNQPQHF. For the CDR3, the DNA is TGCAGTGCTAGAGGAGGGGGCAATCAGCCCCAGCATTTT.

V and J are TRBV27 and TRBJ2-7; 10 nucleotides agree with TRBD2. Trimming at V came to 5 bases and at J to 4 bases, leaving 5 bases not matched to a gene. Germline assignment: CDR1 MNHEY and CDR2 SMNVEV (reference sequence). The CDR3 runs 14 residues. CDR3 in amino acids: CASSLGLAEYEQYF. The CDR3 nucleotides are TGTGCCAGCAGTCTAGGACTAGCGGAGTACGAGCAGTACTTC.

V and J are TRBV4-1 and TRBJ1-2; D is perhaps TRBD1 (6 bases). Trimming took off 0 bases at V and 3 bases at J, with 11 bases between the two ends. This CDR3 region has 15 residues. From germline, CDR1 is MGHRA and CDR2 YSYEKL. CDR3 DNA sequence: TGCGCCAGCAGCCAAGACGGAAAGGGGGACTATGGCTACACCTTC. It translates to CASSQDGKGDYGYTF.

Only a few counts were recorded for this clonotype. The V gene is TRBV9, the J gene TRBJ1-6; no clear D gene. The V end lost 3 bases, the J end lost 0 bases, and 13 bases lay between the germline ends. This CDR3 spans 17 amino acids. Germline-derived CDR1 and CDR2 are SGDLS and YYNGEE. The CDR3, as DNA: TGTGCCAGCAGCGCCGCAAAGCGGAGCTCCTATAATTCACCCCTCCACTTT. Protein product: CASSAAKRSSYNSPLHF.

This CDR3 reads CSAMRLAAVTDTQYF. CDR3 DNA: TGCAGTGCTATGAGGCTAGCGGCCGTCACAGATACGCAGTATTTT. J is TRBJ2-3 and V is TRBV20-1, with 7 bases fitting TRBD2. In germline, CDR1 is DFQATT, CDR2 SNEGSKA (reference sequence). Losses at the gene ends were 4 bases for V and 2 bases for J; bases not matched to a gene: 9. This CDR3 region has 15 residues.

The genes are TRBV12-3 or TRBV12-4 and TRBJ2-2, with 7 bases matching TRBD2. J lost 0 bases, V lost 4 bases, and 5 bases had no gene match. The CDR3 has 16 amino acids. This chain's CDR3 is CASSYTGTTNTGELFF. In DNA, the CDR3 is TGTGCCAGCAGTTATACCGGGACTACGAACACCGGGGAGCTGTTTTTT.

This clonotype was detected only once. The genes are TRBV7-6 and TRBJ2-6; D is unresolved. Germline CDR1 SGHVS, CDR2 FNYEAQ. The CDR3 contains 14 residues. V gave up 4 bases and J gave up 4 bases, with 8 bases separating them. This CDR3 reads CASSSSGGANVLTF. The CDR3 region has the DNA TGTGCCAGCAGCTCTTCGGGCGGGGCCAACGTCCTGACTTTC.

In DNA, the CDR3 is TGTGCCAGCAGCACCCGACTAGCGGGATTTGATGAGCAGTTCTTC. This sequence encodes CASSTRLAGFDEQFF. The gene calls are TRBV7-9 and TRBJ2-1; 11 bases are shared with TRBD2. The trim removed 5 bases at V and 8 bases at J, leaving 8 bases unmatched. CDR1 is SEHNR and CDR2 is FQNEAQ in the germline V gene (reference sequence). The CDR3 is made up of 15 amino acids.

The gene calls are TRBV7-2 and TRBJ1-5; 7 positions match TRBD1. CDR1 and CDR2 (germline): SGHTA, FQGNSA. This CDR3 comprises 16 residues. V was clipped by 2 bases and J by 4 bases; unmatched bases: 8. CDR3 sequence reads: CASSLLSGGANQPQHF. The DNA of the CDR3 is TGTGCCAGCAGCTTATTGTCAGGGGGGGCAAATCAGCCCCAGCATTTT.

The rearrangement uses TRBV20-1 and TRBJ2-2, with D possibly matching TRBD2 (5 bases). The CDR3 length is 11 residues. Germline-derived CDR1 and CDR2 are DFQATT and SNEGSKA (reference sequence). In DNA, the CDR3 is TGCGCCGGCGGGCACACCGGGGAGCTGTTTTTT. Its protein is CAGGHTGELFF.

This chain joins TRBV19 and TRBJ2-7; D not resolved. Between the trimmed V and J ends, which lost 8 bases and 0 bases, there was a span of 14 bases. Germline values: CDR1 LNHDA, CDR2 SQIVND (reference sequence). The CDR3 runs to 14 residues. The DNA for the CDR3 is TGTGCCAGTCGGGCGGCTGCCCTCTCCTACGAGCAGTACTTC. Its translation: CASRAAALSYEQYF.